The 23 T cell receptor beta chains reported below all come from one sample, sequenced in a study of post-analysis software for immune sequencing data. Whole-study results and caveats: Relative to controls, patients had several TRBV segments at higher frequency, with TRBV5-6, TRBV5-1 and TRBV20-1 among these.

Their recognized antigens are unknown. Presence of unique molecular identifiers characterized the TCR beta cDNA libraries. From the PCR reads, TCRdb called clonotypes with MiXCR, one entry per CDR3 protein. The sample includes some 700,000 distinct CDR3 sequences, roughly three fifths seen only once; the top ten take over 9%. The sample consisted of blood. These receptor sequences come from a girl aged 2 to 9 with multiple sclerosis.

The chain links TRBV7-2 to TRBJ2-6; TRBD1 agrees at 11 bases. From germline, CDR1 is SGHTA and CDR2 FQGNSA. Trimming removed 4 bases from V and 0 bases from J; junction bases left unmatched: 5. There are 18 residues in the CDR3. The CDR3 region is CASSSRGTGGSGANVLTF. Written as DNA, the CDR3 is TGTGCCAGCAGCTCGAGGGGGACAGGGGGCTCTGGGGCCAACGTCCTGACTTTC.

The chain combines TRBV12-3 or TRBV12-4 with TRBJ1-1, with TRBD1 matching over 10 bases. V lost 6 bases, J lost 0 bases, and 10 bases stayed unmatched. CDR3 length: 17 amino acids. In DNA, the CDR3 is TGTGCCAGCAGAGTCACCGGGGACAGGGGAATGAACACTGAAGCTTTCTTT. It is translated as CASRVTGDRGMNTEAFF.

The V and J genes are TRBV7-9 and TRBJ2-1; D may be TRBD2 (6 bases). There are 12 residues in the CDR3. Between the trimmed V and J ends, which lost 5 bases and 9 bases, there was a span of 11 bases. Per the germline V gene, CDR1 is SEHNR and CDR2 is FQNEAQ (reference sequence). CDR3 in amino acids: CASSRDGSEQFF. Written as DNA, the CDR3 is TGTGCCAGCAGCCGGGACGGGAGTGAGCAGTTCTTC.

The genes are TRBV2 and TRBJ2-1; 8 nucleotides agree with TRBD1. Trimming removed 5 bases from V and 5 bases from J; junction bases left unmatched: 11. Germline loops: CDR1 SNHLY, CDR2 FYNNEI. This CDR3 comprises 16 residues. CDR3 nucleotide sequence: TGTGCCAGCAGTCCTTTTGGACAGGGCTCACACAATGAGCAGTTCTTC. Protein: CASSPFGQGSHNEQFF.

V and J are TRBV7-2 and TRBJ2-3; 10 bases fit TRBD2. The CDR3 has 20 residues. V shed 4 bases, J shed 0 bases, and the junction held 16 bases outside the gene matches. Germline V gene data show CDR1 as SGHTA and CDR2 as FQGNSA. CDR3 nucleotide sequence: TGTGCCAGCAGCTCCCCCGGGGTAGCGGGGGGTATTACTAGCACAGATACGCAGTATTTT. This codes for CASSSPGVAGGITSTDTQYF.

The J gene is TRBJ1-2, the V gene TRBV4-3; no firm D call. CDR1 is LGHNA and CDR2 is YSLEER in the germline V gene. The CDR3 is made up of 14 amino acids. V lost 2 bases and J 0 bases, leaving 7 bases between the germline ends. In DNA form, the CDR3 reads TGCGCCAGCAGCCAACTACTCGCTAACTATGGCTACACCTTC. Translating gives CASSQLLANYGYTF.

In the case of this clonotype: Relative to the germline gene, one junction end is altered; a read error may explain this. The V gene is TRBV7-2, the J gene TRBJ2-7; TRBD2 matches 7 bases. The DNA end is more similar to TRBJ2-5, so the J call may be wrong. This CDR3 spans 15 amino acids. Looked up from germline, CDR1 is SGHTA and CDR2 is FQGNSA. CDR3 in DNA: TGTGCCCGCAGCTTTGCGGGACTATCTAAAGAGACCCAGTACTTC. Translation: CARSFAGLSKETQYF.

This clonotype has only a few counts. The gene calls are TRBV29-1 and TRBJ2-5; 9 nucleotides match TRBD2. V was clipped by 5 bases and J by 2 bases; unmatched bases: 6. The CDR3 has 14 amino acids. Germline-derived CDR1 and CDR2 are SQVTM and ANQGSEA. CDR3 loop: CSVRSLAGQETQYF. The CDR3 DNA sequence: TGCAGCGTTCGCTCGCTAGCGGGACAAGAGACCCAGTACTTC. The variable domain in full, completed from reference TRBV29-1 and TRBJ2-5, reads SAVISQKPSRDICQRGTSLTIQCQVDSQVTMMFWYRQQPGQSLTLIATANQGSEATYESGFVIDKFPISRPNLTFSTLTVSNMSPEDSSIYLCSVRSLAGQETQYFGPGTRLLVL.

V and J are TRBV20-1 and TRBJ2-1; D remains unclear. V was trimmed by 2 bases and J by 5 bases, leaving 7 bases between them. The CDR3 length is 12 residues. From germline, CDR1 is DFQATT and CDR2 SNEGSKA (reference sequence). The CDR3 is CSARLGNNEQFF. DNA of the CDR3: TGCAGTGCTAGACTAGGCAACAATGAGCAGTTCTTC.

The genes are TRBV6-2 or TRBV6-3 and TRBJ2-7; 7 positions match TRBD2. The CDR3 runs to 13 residues. Unmatched junction bases numbered 11, after V lost 5 bases and J lost 10 bases. Per the germline V gene, CDR1 is MNHEY and CDR2 is SVGEGT. CDR3 loop: CASSTGLGGDQYF. The CDR3, as DNA: TGTGCCAGCAGTACGGGGCTGGGGGGGGATCAGTACTTC.

The V and J genes are TRBV5-1 and TRBJ1-2; D not resolved. Trimming removed 0 bases from V and 4 bases from J, with 13 bases in between. CDR3 length: 15 amino acids. The germline gives CDR1 SGHRS, CDR2 YFSETQ. CDR3 residues: CASSLGAGSPYGYTF. In DNA form, the CDR3 reads TGCGCCAGCAGCTTGGGAGCCGGGAGTCCCTATGGCTACACCTTC.

The chain joins TRBV5-5 to TRBJ2-1; 7 nucleotides match TRBD1. V was clipped by 3 bases and J by 8 bases; unmatched bases: 8. In germline, CDR1 is SGHKS, CDR2 YYEKEE (reference sequence). The CDR3 length is 14 residues. The CDR3 sequence is CASSWGQGVDEQFF. CDR3 nucleotides: TGTGCCAGCAGCTGGGGGCAGGGGGTCGATGAGCAGTTCTTC.

This clonotype was found many times. The chain joins TRBV7-2 to TRBJ2-5; TRBD2 aligns across 8 bases. Germline V gives CDR1 SGHTA, CDR2 FQGNSA. The CDR3 has 15 amino acids. With 8 bases clipped from V and 0 bases from J, the junction kept 8 bases outside the gene matches. The CDR3 protein is CASSPSGGYQETQYF. In DNA, the CDR3 is TGTGCCAGCTCCCCGAGCGGGGGATACCAAGAGACCCAGTACTTC.

The CDR3 reads CASSILAGGFNEQFF. DNA for the CDR3: TGTGCCAGCAGTATTCTAGCGGGGGGGTTCAATGAGCAGTTCTTC. The J gene is TRBJ2-1, the V gene TRBV12-3 or TRBV12-4, with TRBD2 matching 12 bases. J was trimmed by 6 bases and V by 5 bases; bases with no gene match: 5. The CDR3 extends over 15 amino acids.

V gene TRBV27 combines with J gene TRBJ2-7, with TRBD1 identical over 7 bases. The CDR3 totals 15 residues. Germline-derived CDR1 and CDR2 are MNHEY and SMNVEV (reference sequence). V lost 1 base, J lost 3 bases, and 6 bases stayed unmatched. The CDR3 here is CASSLLGQTFYEQYF. DNA of the CDR3: TGTGCCAGCAGTTTATTGGGACAGACCTTCTACGAGCAGTACTTC.

The V gene is TRBV6-2 or TRBV6-3, the J gene TRBJ1-1; D unclear. The CDR3 contains 15 residues. V was pared by 0 bases and J by 0 bases, with 8 bases between. Germline CDR1 and CDR2: MNHEY and SVGEGT. Here the CDR3 DNA reads TGTGCCAGCAGTTACTCGAACGGGGTGAACACTGAAGCTTTCTTT. Protein: CASSYSNGVNTEAFF.

V gene TRBV12-3 or TRBV12-4 combines with J gene TRBJ2-1, with D tentatively TRBD2 (5 bases). V was pared by 7 bases and J by 0 bases, with 10 bases between. CDR3 length: 14 residues. In DNA form, the CDR3 reads TGTGCCAGCACCCTTGGGAGCTCCTACAATGAGCAGTTCTTC. Residues: CASTLGSSYNEQFF.

The genes are TRBV4-1 and TRBJ2-1, with D perhaps TRBD1 or TRBD2 (5 bases each). CDR1 is MGHRA and CDR2 is YSYEKL in the germline V gene. With 1 base removed from V and 13 bases from J, the gap between germline ends came to 29 bases. CDR3 size: 18 residues. CDR3 loop: CASSQGPQGAASYNEQFF. CDR3 in DNA: TGCGCCAGCAGCCAAGGACCCCAGGGAGCGGCCTCCTACAACGAACAGTTCTTC.

This chain uses TRBV27 with TRBJ2-1; a possible D gene is TRBD1 (6 bases). V lost 3 bases and J lost 11, with 11 bases in between. This CDR3 has 12 amino acids. CDR1 is MNHEY, CDR2 SMNVEV, per germline (reference sequence). The CDR3 DNA sequence: TGTGCCAGCAGTTTCCAGGGGATGAAGCAGTTCTTC. Encoded protein: CASSFQGMKQFF.

For this clonotype: Its ends do not fully match the called genes, so a read error is possible. The rearrangement uses TRBV7-2 and TRBJ2-5; 7 bases map to TRBD2. There are 15 residues in the CDR3. From germline, CDR1 is SGHTA and CDR2 FQGNSA. CDR3 region: CASSLGGGGQETQDF. CDR3 DNA: TGTGCCAGCAGCTTAGGCGGCGGGGGTCAAGAGACCCAGGACTTC.

The chain carries TRBV4-2 and TRBJ2-4, with TRBD2 matching 10 bases. The J call may be wrong; the DNA end is better matched by TRBJ2-5. Germline CDR1 is LGHNA and CDR2 is YNFKEQ. The CDR3 runs to 17 residues. This chain's CDR3 is CASSQGPSGGAGETQYF. The CDR3 DNA is TGTGCCAGCAGCCAAGGCCCCAGCGGGGGGGCCGGGGAGACCCAGTACTTC.

The rearrangement uses TRBV12-3 or TRBV12-4 and TRBJ1-2; 10 bases are a match to TRBD1. Losses at the gene ends were 6 bases for V and 2 bases for J; bases not matched to a gene: 9. The CDR3 length is 16 residues. The CDR3 protein is CASRGTGATRNYGYTF. CDR3 DNA: TGTGCCAGCAGGGGGACAGGGGCGACCCGGAACTATGGCTACACCTTC.

The V call is TRBV21-1, the J call TRBJ2-7. TRBV21-1 represents a pseudogene. The CDR3 extends over 13 amino acids. The CDR3 nucleotides are TGTGCCAGCACCAAAAACCACTCCTACGAGCAGTACTTC. Its translation: CASTKNHSYEQYF.